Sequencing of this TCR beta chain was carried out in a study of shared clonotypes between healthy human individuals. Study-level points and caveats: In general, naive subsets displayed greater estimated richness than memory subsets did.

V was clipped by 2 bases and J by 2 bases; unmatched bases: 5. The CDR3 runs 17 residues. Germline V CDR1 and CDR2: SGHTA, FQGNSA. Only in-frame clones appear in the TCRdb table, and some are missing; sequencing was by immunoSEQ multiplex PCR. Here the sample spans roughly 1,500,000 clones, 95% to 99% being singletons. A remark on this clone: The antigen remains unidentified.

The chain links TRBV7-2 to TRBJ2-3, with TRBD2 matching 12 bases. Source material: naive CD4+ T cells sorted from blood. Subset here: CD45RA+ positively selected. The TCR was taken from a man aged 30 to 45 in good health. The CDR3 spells CASSLLAGGPPTDTQYF. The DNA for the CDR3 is TGTGCCAGCAGCTTACTAGCGGGAGGGCCCCCCACAGATACGCAGTATTTT.